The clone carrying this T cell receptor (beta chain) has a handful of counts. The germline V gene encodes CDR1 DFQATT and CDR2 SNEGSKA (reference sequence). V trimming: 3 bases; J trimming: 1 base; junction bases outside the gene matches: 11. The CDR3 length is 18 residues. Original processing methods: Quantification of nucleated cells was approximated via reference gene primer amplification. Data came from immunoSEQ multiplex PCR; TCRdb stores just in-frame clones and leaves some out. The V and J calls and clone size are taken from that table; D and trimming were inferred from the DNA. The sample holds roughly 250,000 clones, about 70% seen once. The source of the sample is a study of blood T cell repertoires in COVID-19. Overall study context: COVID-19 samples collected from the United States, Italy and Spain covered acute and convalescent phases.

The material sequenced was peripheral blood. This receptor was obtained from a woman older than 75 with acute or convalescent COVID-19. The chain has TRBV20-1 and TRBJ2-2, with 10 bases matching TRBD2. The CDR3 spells CSASLPGTSVGNTGELFF. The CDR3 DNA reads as TGCAGTGCTAGTTTACCCGGGACTAGCGTGGGGAACACCGGGGAGCTGTTTTTT.